One sample yielded the 2 T cell receptor beta chains listed below, sequenced in a study of blood T cell repertoires in COVID-19 (dated by TCRdb to the early 2020s). The method was the immunoSEQ multiplex PCR assay. The immuneACCESS repertoire file appears here via TCRdb, limited to in-frame rearrangements. These files lack a portion of the clones; in checked studies, under half of the deficit traces to unresolved V genes, and the cause of the others is not known. The sample contains approximately 290,000 clones, around nine tenths of them found a single time. Of the sample, under 15% falls within the top ten clones. Sequenced: peripheral blood. The origin of the receptors is a woman aged 60-75 years with acute or convalescent COVID-19.

The J gene is TRBJ2-1, the V gene TRBV9; 8 bases line up with TRBD2. Per germline, CDR1 SGDLS and CDR2 YYNGEE. V lost 4 bases to trimming and J lost 4 bases; unmatched junction nucleotides: 7. The CDR3 spans 15 residues. The chain's CDR3 is CASSTGGRAYNEQFF. CDR3 DNA sequence: TGTGCCAGCAGCACGGGGGGGCGCGCATACAATGAGCAGTTCTTC.

The chain carries TRBV6-5 and TRBJ2-1, with a tentative D call TRBD1 (6 bases). This CDR3 region has 12 residues. The germline V gene has CDR1 MNHEY and CDR2 SVGAGI. The ends were cut back, 2 bases at V and 9 bases at J, with 8 bases in the middle. CDR3 amino acids: CASSYLGGEQFF. The DNA for the CDR3 is TGTGCCAGCAGTTACCTAGGGGGTGAGCAGTTCTTC.